This T cell receptor (beta chain) was identified during a study of long-term antiretroviral therapy in people with HIV. CDR1 SGHAT and CDR2 FQNNGV come from the germline V gene. The CDR3 spans 16 residues. The V end was cut by 5 bases, the J end by 7 bases, with 18 bases between. Study results and limitations: Diversity went up after ART and still fell short of transplant donor controls.

Regarding this clone: Its target is not known.

Survey-level resolution applied to immunoSEQ assay v3.0. For every sample, sequencing targeted roughly 40,000-55,000 T-cell genomes. Profiled with immunoSEQ multiplex PCR; TCRdb holds only in-frame clones, not every one. The sample records around 22,000 clones, about nine tenths being singletons. The chain combines TRBV11-2 with TRBJ1-6; D is perhaps TRBD1 (6 bases). The receptor was derived from a woman aged 25 to 45 with HIV. The sample consisted of unsorted PBMCs, taken 1.8 years before starting antiretroviral therapy. The CDR3 here is CASSTTTGLLNSPLHF. CDR3 bases: TGTGCCAGCAGCACCACGACAGGCCTGCTCAATTCACCCCTCCACTTT.